This T cell receptor (beta chain) was captured in a study of post-analysis software for immune sequencing data. Background on the study: Relapsing-remitting, secondary progressive and progressive-relapsing forms made up the multiple sclerosis disease courses.

General study points: Comparison with controls showed significantly lower normalized Chao1 diversity in multiple sclerosis patients. The five TRBV segments detected at higher frequency in patients than in controls included TRBV5-6, TRBV5-1 and TRBV20-1.

Sequencing libraries made from TCR beta cDNA carried unique molecular identifiers. T cells numbering about 0.85 to 11 million yielded cDNA molecules that totaled around 500,000. A single record per CDR3 protein comes from TCRdb applying MiXCR to the PCR reads. The sample records a few hundred thousand distinct CDR3 sequences, around a third being singletons. This clonotype was seen only once. As yet, its antigen is unknown. This CDR3 has 16 amino acids. V was clipped by 1 base and J by 3 bases; unmatched bases: 7. CDR1 is LGHNA and CDR2 is YNFKEQ in the germline V gene. J is TRBJ2-7 and V is TRBV4-2; TRBD2 matches at 9 bases. The sequenced material came from blood. This receptor was obtained from a girl aged 10-17 years with multiple sclerosis. This CDR3 is CASSQGASGGYYEQYF. The CDR3 DNA reads as TGTGCCAGCAGCCAAGGCGCCAGCGGGGGGTACTACGAGCAGTACTTC.